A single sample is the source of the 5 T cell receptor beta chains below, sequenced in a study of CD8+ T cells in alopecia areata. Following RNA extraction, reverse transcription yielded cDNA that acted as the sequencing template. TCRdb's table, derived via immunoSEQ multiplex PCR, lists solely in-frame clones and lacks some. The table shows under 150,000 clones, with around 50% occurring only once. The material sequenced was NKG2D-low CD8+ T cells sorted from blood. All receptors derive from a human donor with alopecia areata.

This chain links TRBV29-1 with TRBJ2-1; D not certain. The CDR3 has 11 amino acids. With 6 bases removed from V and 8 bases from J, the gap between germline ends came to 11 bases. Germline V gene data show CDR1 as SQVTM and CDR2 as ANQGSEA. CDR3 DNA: TGCAGCGTCGAGGTCGTGGATGAGCAGTTCTTC. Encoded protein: CSVEVVDEQFF.

This chain's CDR3 is CASSHGSTQYF. In DNA, the CDR3 is TGTGCCAGCAGCCACGGGAGTACGCAGTATTTT. The chain couples TRBV7-9 to TRBJ2-3, with D perhaps TRBD2 (6 bases). The germline V gene encodes CDR1 SEHNR and CDR2 FQNEAQ (reference sequence). This CDR3 has 11 residues. V lost 5 bases and J 8 bases, leaving 8 bases between the germline ends.

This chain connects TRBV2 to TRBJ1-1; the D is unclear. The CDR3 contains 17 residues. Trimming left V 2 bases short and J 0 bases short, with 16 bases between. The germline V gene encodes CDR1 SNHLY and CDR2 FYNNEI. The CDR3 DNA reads TGTGCCAGCAGTGAATCCGAACGCGGAGCCGTGAACACTGAAGCTTTCTTT. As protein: CASSESERGAVNTEAFF.

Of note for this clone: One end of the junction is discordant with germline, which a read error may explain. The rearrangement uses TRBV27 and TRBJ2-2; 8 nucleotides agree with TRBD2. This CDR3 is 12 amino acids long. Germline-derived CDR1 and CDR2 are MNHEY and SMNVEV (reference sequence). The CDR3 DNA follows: TGTGCCAGCGGGGGGCTTAGCGGGGAGCTGTTCTTT. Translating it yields CASGGLSGELFF.

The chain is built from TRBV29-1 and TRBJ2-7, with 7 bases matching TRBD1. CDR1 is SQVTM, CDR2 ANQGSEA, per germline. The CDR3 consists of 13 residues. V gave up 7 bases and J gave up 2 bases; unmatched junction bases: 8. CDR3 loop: CSAATGTAYEQYF. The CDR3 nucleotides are TGCAGCGCTGCGACAGGGACCGCCTACGAGCAGTACTTC.